The entry below describes one TCR beta chain. This sample was included in a study of CD8 T cells in Susac syndrome. The authors reverse transcribed roughly 0.5 to 1 ug RNA with random hexamers. MiXCR, run by TCRdb on the immunoSEQ multiplex PCR reads, gives a single entry per CDR3 protein. Altogether about 300,000 distinct CDR3 sequences are present, about nine tenths being singletons, with the ten largest covering around 0.18%. The germline gives CDR1 SGHVS, CDR2 FQNEAQ. The CDR3 spans 16 residues. Trimming removed 5 bases from V and 1 base from J; junction bases left unmatched: 8. The chain joins TRBV7-8 to TRBJ1-5; 7 bases line up with TRBD1. Source material: CD8+ T cells from PBMCs. This receptor was taken from a human donor with multiple sclerosis. This CDR3 is CASSLHRGLSNQPQHF. CDR3 sequence (DNA): TGTGCCAGCAGCCTTCACAGGGGTTTGAGCAATCAGCCCCAGCATTTT. The whole variable domain, remainder taken from reference TRBV7-8 and TRBJ1-5, is GAGVSQSPRYKVAKRGQDVALRCDPISGHVSLFWYQQALGQGPEFLTYFQNEAQLDKSGLPSDRFFAERPEGSVSTLKIQRTQQEDSAVYLCASSLHRGLSNQPQHFGDGTRLSIL.